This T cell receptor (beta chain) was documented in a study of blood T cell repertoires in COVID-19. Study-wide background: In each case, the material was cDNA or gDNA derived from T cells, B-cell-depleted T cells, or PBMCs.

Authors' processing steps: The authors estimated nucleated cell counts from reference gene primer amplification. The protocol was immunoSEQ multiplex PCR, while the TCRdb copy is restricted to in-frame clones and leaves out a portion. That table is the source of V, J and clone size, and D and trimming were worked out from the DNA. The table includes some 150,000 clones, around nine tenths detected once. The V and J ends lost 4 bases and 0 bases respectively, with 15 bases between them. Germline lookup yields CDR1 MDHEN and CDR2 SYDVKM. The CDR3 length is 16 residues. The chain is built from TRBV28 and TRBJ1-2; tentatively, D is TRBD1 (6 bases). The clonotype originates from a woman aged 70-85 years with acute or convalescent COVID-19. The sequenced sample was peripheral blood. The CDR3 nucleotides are TGTGCCAGCAGTTCACAGGGTTCTGGTACTAACTATGGCTACACCTTC. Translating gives CASSSQGSGTNYGYTF.